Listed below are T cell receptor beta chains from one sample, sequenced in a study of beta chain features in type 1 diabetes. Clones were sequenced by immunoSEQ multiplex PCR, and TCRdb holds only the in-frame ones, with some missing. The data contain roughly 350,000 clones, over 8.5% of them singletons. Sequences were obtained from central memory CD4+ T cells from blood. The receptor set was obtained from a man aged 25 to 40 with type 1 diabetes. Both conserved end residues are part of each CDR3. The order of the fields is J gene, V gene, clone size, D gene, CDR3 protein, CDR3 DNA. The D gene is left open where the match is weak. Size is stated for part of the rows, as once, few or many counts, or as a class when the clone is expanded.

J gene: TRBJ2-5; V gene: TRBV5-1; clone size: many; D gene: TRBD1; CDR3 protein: CASSYRGTGGETQYF; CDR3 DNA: TGCGCCAGCAGCTACCGGGGGACAGGGGGAGAGACCCAGTACTTC
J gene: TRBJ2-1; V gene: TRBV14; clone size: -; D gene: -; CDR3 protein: CASSQGYSFYNEQFF; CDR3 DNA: TGTGCCAGCAGCCAAGGGTACAGCTTCTACAATGAGCAGTTCTTC
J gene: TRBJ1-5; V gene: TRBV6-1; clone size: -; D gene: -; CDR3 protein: CASSEEREQPQHF; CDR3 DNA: TGTGCCAGCAGTGAAGAACGGGAACAGCCCCAGCATTTT
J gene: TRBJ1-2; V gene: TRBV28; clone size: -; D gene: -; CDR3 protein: CASSLWDRNYGYTF; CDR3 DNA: TGTGCCAGCAGTTTATGGGACAGAAACTATGGCTACACCTTC
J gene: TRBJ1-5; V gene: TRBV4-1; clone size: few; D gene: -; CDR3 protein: CASSPGAPKQPQHF; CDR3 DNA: TGCGCCAGCAGCCCGGGGGCACCGAAGCAGCCCCAGCATTTT
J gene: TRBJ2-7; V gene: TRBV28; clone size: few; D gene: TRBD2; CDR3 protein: CASVDLAGGYEQYF; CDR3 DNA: TGTGCCAGCGTAGATTTAGCGGGAGGCTACGAGCAGTACTTC
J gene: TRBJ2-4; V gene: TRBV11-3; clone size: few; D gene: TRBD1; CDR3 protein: CASSPAQGVNIQYF; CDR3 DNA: TGTGCCAGCAGCCCCGCTCAGGGGGTGAACATTCAGTACTTC
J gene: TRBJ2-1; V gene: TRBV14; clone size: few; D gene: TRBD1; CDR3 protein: CASSHHGRQGAFTNEQFF; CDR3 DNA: TGTGCCAGCAGCCACCACGGGAGACAGGGGGCTTTTACCAATGAGCAGTTCTTC
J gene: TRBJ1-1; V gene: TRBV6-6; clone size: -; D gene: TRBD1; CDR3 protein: CASSFDRGIEAFF; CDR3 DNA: TGTGCCAGCAGTTTCGACAGGGGGATTGAAGCTTTCTTT
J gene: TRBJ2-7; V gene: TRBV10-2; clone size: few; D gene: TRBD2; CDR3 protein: CASSDVLGGISYEQYF; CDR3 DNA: TGCGCCAGCAGTGATGTCTTGGGGGGGATTTCCTACGAGCAGTACTTC
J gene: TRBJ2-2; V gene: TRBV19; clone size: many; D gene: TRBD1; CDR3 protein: CASSRQGRNSGELFF; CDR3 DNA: TGTGCCAGTAGTCGACAGGGGCGTAATAGCGGGGAGCTGTTTTTT
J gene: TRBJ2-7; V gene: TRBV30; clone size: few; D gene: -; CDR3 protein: CAWSALRRYYEQYF; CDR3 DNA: TGTGCCTGGAGTGCTCTCCGGCGATACTACGAGCAGTACTTC
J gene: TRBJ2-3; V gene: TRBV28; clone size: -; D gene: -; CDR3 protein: CASSTSSTDTQYF; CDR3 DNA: TGTGCCAGCAGTACTAGCAGCACAGATACGCAGTATTTT
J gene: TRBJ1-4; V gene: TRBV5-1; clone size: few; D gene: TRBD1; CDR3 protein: CASSPAGQGTTNEKLFF; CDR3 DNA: TGCGCCAGCAGCCCGGCAGGACAGGGGACGACTAATGAAAAACTGTTTTTT
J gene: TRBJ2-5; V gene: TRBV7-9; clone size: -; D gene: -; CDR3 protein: CASSFRRDLKETQYF; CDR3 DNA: TGTGCCAGCAGCTTCCGCCGGGACCTAAAAGAGACCCAGTACTTC
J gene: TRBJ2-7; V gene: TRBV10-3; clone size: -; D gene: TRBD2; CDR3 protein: CAISPLAGGAYEQYF; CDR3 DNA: TGTGCCATCAGCCCACTAGCGGGAGGGGCCTACGAGCAGTACTTC
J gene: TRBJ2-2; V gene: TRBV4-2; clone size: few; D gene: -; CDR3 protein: CASSPSEGASGELFF; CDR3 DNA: TGTGCCAGCAGCCCGTCGGAGGGGGCGTCCGGGGAGCTGTTTTTT
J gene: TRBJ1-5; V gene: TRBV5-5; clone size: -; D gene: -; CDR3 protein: CASSLVGAAYSNQPQHF; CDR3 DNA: TGTGCCAGCAGCTTGGTTGGGGCAGCCTATAGCAATCAGCCCCAGCATTTT
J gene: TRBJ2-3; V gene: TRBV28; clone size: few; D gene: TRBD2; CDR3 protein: CASSIGLAGVSDTQYF; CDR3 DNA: TGTGCCAGCAGTATTGGACTAGCGGGAGTGTCAGATACGCAGTATTTT
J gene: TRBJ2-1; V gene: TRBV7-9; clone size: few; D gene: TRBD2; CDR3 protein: CASSLAGLAGGNEQFF; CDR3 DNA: TGTGCCAGCAGCTTAGCGGGGCTAGCGGGAGGCAATGAGCAGTTCTTC
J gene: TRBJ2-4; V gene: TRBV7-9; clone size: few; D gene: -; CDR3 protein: CASSLRGIGKNIQYF; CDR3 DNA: TGTGCCAGCAGCTTACGGGGTATAGGCAAAAACATTCAGTACTTC
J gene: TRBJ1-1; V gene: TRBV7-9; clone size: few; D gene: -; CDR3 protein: CASSFRRNTEAFF; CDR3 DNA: TGTGCCAGCAGCTTCCGAAGGAACACTGAAGCTTTCTTT
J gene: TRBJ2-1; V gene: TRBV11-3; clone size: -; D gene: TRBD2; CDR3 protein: CASSSRGSRGLGEQFF; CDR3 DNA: TGTGCCAGCAGCTCCAGAGGATCCAGGGGACTAGGTGAGCAGTTCTTC
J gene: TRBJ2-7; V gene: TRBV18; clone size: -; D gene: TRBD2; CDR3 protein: CASSLGGLAGVEQYF; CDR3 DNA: TGTGCCAGCTCACTAGGGGGGCTAGCGGGAGTCGAGCAGTACTTC
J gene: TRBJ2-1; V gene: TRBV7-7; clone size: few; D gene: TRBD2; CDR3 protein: CASSFSGSSYNEQFF; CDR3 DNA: TGTGCTAGCAGCTTTAGCGGGAGCTCCTACAATGAGCAGTTCTTC
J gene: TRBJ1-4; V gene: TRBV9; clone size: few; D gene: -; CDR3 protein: CASSVNRREEKLFF; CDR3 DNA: TGTGCCAGCAGCGTAAACAGGAGAGAGGAAAAACTGTTTTTT
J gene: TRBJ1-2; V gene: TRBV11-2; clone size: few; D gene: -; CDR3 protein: CASSLDRANYGYTF; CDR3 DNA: TGTGCCAGCAGCTTAGATCGAGCTAACTATGGCTACACCTTC
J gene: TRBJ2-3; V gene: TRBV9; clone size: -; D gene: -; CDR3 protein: CASSVGSLDTQYF; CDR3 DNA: TGTGCCAGCAGCGTAGGTTCCCTAGATACGCAGTATTTT
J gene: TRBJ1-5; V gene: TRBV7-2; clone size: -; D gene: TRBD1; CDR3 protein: CASSWTGNQPQHF; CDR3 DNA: TGTGCCAGCAGCTGGACAGGGAATCAGCCCCAGCATTTT
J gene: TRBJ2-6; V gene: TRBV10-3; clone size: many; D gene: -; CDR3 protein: CAISESGASGANVLTF; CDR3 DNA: TGTGCCATCAGTGAGTCGGGGGCGTCTGGGGCCAACGTCCTGACTTTC
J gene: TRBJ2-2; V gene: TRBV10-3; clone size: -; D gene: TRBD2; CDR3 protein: CAISGGGRLANTGELFF; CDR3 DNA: TGTGCCATCAGTGGAGGCGGGAGACTCGCGAACACCGGGGAGCTGTTTTTT
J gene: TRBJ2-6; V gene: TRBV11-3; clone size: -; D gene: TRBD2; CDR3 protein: CASRSLAEAGANVLTF; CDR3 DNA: TGTGCCAGCAGGTCACTAGCGGAGGCTGGGGCCAACGTCCTGACTTTC
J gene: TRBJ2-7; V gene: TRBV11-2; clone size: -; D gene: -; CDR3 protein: CASSLDYEQYF; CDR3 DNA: TGTGCCAGCAGCTTGGATTACGAGCAGTACTTC
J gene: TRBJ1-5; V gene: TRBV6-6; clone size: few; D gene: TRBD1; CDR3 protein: CASSFHLQGQPQHF; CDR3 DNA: TGTGCCAGCAGTTTTCATCTACAGGGGCAGCCCCAGCATTTT
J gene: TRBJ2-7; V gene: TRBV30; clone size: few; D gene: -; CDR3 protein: CAWSRGYEQYF; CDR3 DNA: TGTGCCTGGAGTCGGGGATACGAGCAGTACTTC
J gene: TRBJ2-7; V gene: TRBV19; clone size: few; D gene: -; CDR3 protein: CASSMRRTAYEQYF; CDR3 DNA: TGTGCCAGTAGTATGCGGAGGACAGCCTACGAGCAGTACTTC
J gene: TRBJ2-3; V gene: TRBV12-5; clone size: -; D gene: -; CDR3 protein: CASGLGLGSVADTQYF; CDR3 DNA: TGTGCTAGTGGCTTGGGACTGGGCTCCGTCGCAGATACGCAGTATTTT
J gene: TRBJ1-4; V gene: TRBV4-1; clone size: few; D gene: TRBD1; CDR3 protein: CASSQEHRGNEKLFF; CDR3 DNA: TGCGCCAGCAGCCAAGAACACAGGGGTAATGAAAAACTGTTTTTT
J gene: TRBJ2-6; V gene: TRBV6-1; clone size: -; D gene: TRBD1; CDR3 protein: CASIQGAGNVLTF; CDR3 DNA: TGTGCCAGCATACAGGGGGCGGGCAACGTCCTGACTTTC
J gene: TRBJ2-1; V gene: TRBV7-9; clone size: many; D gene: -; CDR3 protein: CASSRDATGDEQFF; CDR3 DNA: TGTGCCAGCAGCCGGGACGCGACTGGCGATGAGCAGTTCTTC